This is a list of T cell receptor beta chains from one sample in a study of blood T cell repertoires in COVID-19. The data were produced by immunoSEQ multiplex PCR, yet TCRdb's version contains in-frame clones alone and is incomplete. Altogether hundreds of thousands of clones are present, roughly 80% being singletons, with the ten largest covering 6% to 9.5%. The sample was peripheral blood. These receptors came from a woman aged 45-59 years with acute or convalescent COVID-19. The CDR3 runs from the conserved cysteine through the conserved F or W. Each record gives: J gene, clone size, D gene, V gene, CDR3 DNA, CDR3 protein. The D gene is left open where the match is weak. Size is omitted from some rows. Given values are once, few, many or a class for expanded clones.

>TRBJ2-2|.|TRBD1|TRBV6-1
TGTGCCAGCAGTGAAGCCGGGACAGGGTGGATCACGAACACCGGGGAGCTGTTTTTT
CASSEAGTGWITNTGELFF
>TRBJ2-2|.|.|TRBV2
TGTGCCACCCAGGGGGAGGCGGAGGGGAACACCGGGGAGCTGTTTTTT
CATQGEAEGNTGELFF
>TRBJ1-1|.|.|TRBV3-1/TRBV3-2
TGTGCCAGCACCCCAGGTGTGAACACTGAAGCTTTCTTT
CASTPGVNTEAFF
>TRBJ2-7|once|TRBD1|TRBV24-1
TGTGCCACCAGTGATAACAGGGGCTTCGACGAGCAGTACTTC
CATSDNRGFDEQYF
>TRBJ2-3|.|TRBD2|TRBV27
TGTGCCAGCAGTTTATGGGCTGGACTAGCGGGGGGGGATACGCAGTATTTT
CASSLWAGLAGGDTQYF
>TRBJ2-2|.|TRBD2|TRBV24-1
TGTGCCACCAGTGACCTTCCTAGCGGGGGGGCCGGCGGGGAGCTGTTTTTT
CATSDLPSGGAGGELFF
>TRBJ2-7|.|TRBD2|TRBV6-5
TGTGCCAGCAGTTACGGCCTAGCGGGGGACTCCTACGAGCAGTACTTC
CASSYGLAGDSYEQYF
>TRBJ2-2|.|.|TRBV27
TGTGCCAGCAGTCAACTCAGGGGCGCCGGGGAGCTGTTTTTT
CASSQLRGAGELFF
>TRBJ2-7|.|TRBD1|TRBV28
TGTGCCAGCAGATCCCCGACAGGGGAGAGGTCCTACGAGCAGTACTTC
CASRSPTGERSYEQYF
>TRBJ1-1|.|TRBD1|TRBV3-1/TRBV3-2
TGTGCCAGCAGCCAAGATGTAGGGGGCAACACTGAAGCTTTCTTT
CASSQDVGGNTEAFF
>TRBJ1-4|.|.|TRBV18
TGTGCCAGCTCACCAGGGGGCGGCGCTAATGAAAAACTGTTTTTT
CASSPGGGANEKLFF
>TRBJ2-7|.|.|TRBV2
TGTGCCAGCAGGGTGACTAGAGCAGGGGAGCAGTACTTC
CASRVTRAGEQYF
>TRBJ2-3|.|.|TRBV5-1
TGCGCCAGCAGCTCCGGAGATACGCAGTATTTT
CASSSGDTQYF
>TRBJ2-3|.|.|TRBV29-1
TGCAGCGTTGAGGCCATGGCGGGTCCCCGCACAGATACGCAGTATTTT
CSVEAMAGPRTDTQYF
>TRBJ2-7|.|TRBD1|TRBV24-1
TGTGCCACCAGTGATTCCGGGACAGGAAATTACGAGCAGTACTTC
CATSDSGTGNYEQYF
>TRBJ1-1|.|.|TRBV12-3/TRBV12-4
TGTGCCAGCAGTCCGACATCGAACACTGAAGCTTTCTTT
CASSPTSNTEAFF
>TRBJ1-2|once|TRBD1|TRBV25-1
TGTGCCAGCAGTGAATACGGGACAGATAGGGGCTACACCTTC
CASSEYGTDRGYTF
>TRBJ2-1|.|.|TRBV7-6
TGTGCCAGCAGCTTAGACGGGAGAAACTACAATGAGCAGTTCTTC
CASSLDGRNYNEQFF
>TRBJ1-6|few|.|TRBV3-1/TRBV3-2
TGTGCCAGCCAAGCCGTCCCAGGGCGCTCACCCCTCCACTTT
CASQAVPGRSPLHF
>TRBJ2-2|.|.|TRBV11-3
TGTGCCAGCAGCGGAGGGTCAAGTCGCACCGGGGAGCTGTTTTTT
CASSGGSSRTGELFF
>TRBJ1-2|.|.|TRBV5-4
TGTGCCAGCAGCTCAGCGGGCTTTAACTATGGCTACACCTTC
CASSSAGFNYGYTF
>TRBJ1-2|.|TRBD1|TRBV5-4
TGTGCCAGCAGCTTTGAGACAGGGGGGGGCTACACCTTC
CASSFETGGGYTF
>TRBJ1-2|once|TRBD1|TRBV25-1
TGTGCCAGCAGTGAAATCCACGGGACAGGGTCTAATGGCTACACCTTC
CASSEIHGTGSNGYTF
>TRBJ1-6|.|TRBD1|TRBV9
TGTGCCAGCAGCGCCCCCGGGACAGGGATAAATTCACCCCTCCACTTT
CASSAPGTGINSPLHF
>TRBJ2-3|.|.|TRBV6-4
TGTGCCAGCAGTGACCTTTCCTCAGATACGCAGTATTTT
CASSDLSSDTQYF
>TRBJ1-2|.|.|TRBV5-6
TGTGCCAGCAGCTTGGTCGAACAGGGACCTATGGGCGCCTTC
CASSLVEQGPMGAF
>TRBJ1-4|.|.|TRBV2
TGTGCCAGCATGGGGGACCGGGACAAAGGCGAAAAACTGTTTTTT
CASMGDRDKGEKLFF
>TRBJ1-6|.|TRBD1|TRBV7-9
TGTGCCAGCAGCCTAGGACAGGATTATAATTCACCCCTCCACTTT
CASSLGQDYNSPLHF
>TRBJ2-7|once|.|TRBV5-6
TGTGCCAGCAGCCTTGGGAGTAACCCTTACGAGCAGTACTTC
CASSLGSNPYEQYF
>TRBJ1-3|once|.|TRBV11-3
TGTGCCAGCAGCTTAGAACTGGGAAACACCATATATTTT
CASSLELGNTIYF
>TRBJ2-1|.|.|TRBV6-5
TGTGCCAGCAGTCGGGAGCATGAGCAGTTCTTC
CASSREHEQFF
>TRBJ1-4|.|.|TRBV3-1/TRBV3-2
TGTGCCAGCAGGCAAAGGGGTTCTAATGAAAAACTGTTTTTT
CASRQRGSNEKLFF
>TRBJ2-1|.|TRBD1|TRBV6-2/TRBV6-3
TGTGCCAGCAGTTTCCCAGGGGCAGGGGGCCATGAGCAGTTCTTC
CASSFPGAGGHEQFF
>TRBJ1-2|.|.|TRBV5-1
TGCGCCCGCAGCTTGGGCGGGGGCGCGGGGGGCTACACCTTC
CARSLGGGAGGYTF
>TRBJ2-5|.|.|TRBV5-4
TGTGCCAGCAGCTCGGGTGGCGGGATAATGGGTGAGACCCAGTACTTC
CASSSGGGIMGETQYF
>TRBJ2-1|.|.|TRBV5-1
TGCGCCAGCAGCTTGAGGTCGCCTAGTCGCGATGAGCAGTTCTTC
CASSLRSPSRDEQFF
>TRBJ1-2|.|.|TRBV4-3
TGCGCCAGCAGCCAAGATTCTGGCAGGGATTATGGCTACACCTTC
CASSQDSGRDYGYTF
>TRBJ2-2|.|.|TRBV6-5
TGTGCCAGCCGAGCCCCAGGGGTTCGGTCCGGGGAGCTGTTTTTT
CASRAPGVRSGELFF
>TRBJ2-7|.|TRBD1|TRBV6-1
TGTGCCAGCAGCGAAGGTACCGGGACAGGTCCTAGGAGGCAGTACTTC
CASSEGTGTGPRRQYF
>TRBJ2-3|.|.|TRBV3-1/TRBV3-2
TGTGCCAGCAGCCAATTAGCGGCCGGGAGGGGGCCAGATACGCAGTATTTT
CASSQLAAGRGPDTQYF
>TRBJ2-1|.|TRBD1|TRBV5-1
TGCGCCAGCAGACCCGGGACAGGGGGGAATGAGCAGTTCTTC
CASRPGTGGNEQFF